These 24 T cell receptor beta chains came from one sample sequenced in a study of blood T cell repertoires in COVID-19. Data came from immunoSEQ multiplex PCR; TCRdb stores just in-frame clones and leaves some out. The repertoire holds 20,000 to 25,000 clones, about 86% seen once, with about 6% in the top ten. Sample: peripheral blood. These TCRs come from a man in his sixties or seventies with acute or convalescent COVID-19.

The rearrangement uses TRBV6-6 and TRBJ2-5, with TRBD2 matching 9 bases. CDR3 length: 15 amino acids. Germline lookup yields CDR1 MNHNY and CDR2 SVGAGI (reference sequence). Trimming removed 5 bases from V and 5 bases from J; junction bases left unmatched: 9. CDR3 DNA sequence: TGTGCCAGCAGTCCGCGCGGGGGGGCCCGGGAGACCCAGTACTTC. This encodes CASSPRGGARETQYF.

This chain joins TRBV3-1 (or the pseudogene TRBV3-2) and TRBJ1-2; 7 bases are a match to TRBD1. The trim removed 6 bases at V and 4 bases at J, leaving 2 bases unmatched. The CDR3 totals 12 residues. Germline V CDR1 and CDR2: LGHDT, YNNKEL (reference sequence). The CDR3 bases are TGTGCCAGCAGTCGGGACAGCTATGGCTACACCTTC. Encoded protein: CASSRDSYGYTF.

The J gene is TRBJ2-2, the V gene TRBV7-8; 9 bases match TRBD2. Germline CDR1 and CDR2: SGHVS and FQNEAQ. Unmatched junction bases numbered 7, after V lost 2 bases and J lost 6 bases. This CDR3 region has 16 residues. The CDR3 protein is CASSLPGLAGPGELFF. The CDR3 region has the DNA TGTGCCAGCAGCTTACCGGGACTAGCCGGGCCCGGGGAGCTGTTTTTT.

This chain joins TRBV9 and TRBJ2-7, with D hard to call. Germline values: CDR1 SGDLS, CDR2 YYNGEE. The CDR3 is 15 amino acids. Trimming took off 1 base at V and 0 bases at J, with 11 bases between the two ends. The DNA for the CDR3 is TGTGCCAGCAGCGTACAGGCCTTGGGCTCCTACGAGCAGTACTTC. Its translation is CASSVQALGSYEQYF.

This sequence joins TRBV7-8 and TRBJ1-4; D gene ambiguous. Looked up from germline, CDR1 is SGHVS and CDR2 is FQNEAQ. This CDR3 has 14 amino acids. Trimming pared 2 bases from V and 1 base from J, leaving 5 bases between. CDR3 DNA sequence: TGTGCCAGCAGCTTACAGATAACTAATGAAAAACTGTTTTTT. Protein sequence: CASSLQITNEKLFF.

The chain is built from TRBV6-5 and TRBJ2-5, with a possible D match to TRBD2 (7 bases). V was clipped by 5 bases and J by 4 bases, with 14 bases between them. CDR1 is MNHEY and CDR2 is SVGAGI in the germline V gene. There are 14 residues in the CDR3. CDR3 in amino acids: CASSRGADGETQYF. The CDR3 nucleotides are TGTGCCAGCAGTCGGGGGGCGGATGGAGAGACCCAGTACTTC.

J is TRBJ2-7 and V is TRBV29-1, with D possibly matching TRBD1 (5 bases). Germline CDR1 and CDR2: SQVTM and ANQGSEA. This CDR3 region has 12 residues. With 4 bases removed from V and 2 bases from J, the gap between germline ends came to 9 bases. CDR3 coding DNA: TGCAGCGTTGGACAGAATACCTACGAGCAGTACTTC. Translation: CSVGQNTYEQYF.

The chain combines TRBV12-5 with TRBJ1-1, with D perhaps matching TRBD1 (6 bases). CDR3 length: 13 amino acids. V lost 5 bases to trimming and J lost 3 bases, with 10 bases between them. Germline CDR1 reads LGHNT; CDR2 reads FRNRAP. CDR3 in amino acids: CASGVQGHTEAFF. The CDR3 DNA reads TGTGCTAGTGGTGTACAGGGTCACACTGAAGCTTTCTTT.

The chain employs TRBV3-1 (or the pseudogene TRBV3-2) and TRBJ2-3; D gene ambiguous. The CDR3 totals 14 residues. V was cut by 8 bases and J by 0 bases, with 12 bases left in between. The V gene's germline CDR1 is LGHDT and CDR2 YNNKEL (reference sequence). CDR3 loop: CASAFGWSTDTQYF. The CDR3 region has the DNA TGTGCCAGCGCATTCGGGTGGAGCACAGATACGCAGTATTTT.

The rearrangement joins TRBV5-4 to TRBJ2-2; 11 bases align to TRBD2. V dropped 4 bases and J dropped 7; count of bases not matched to a gene: 9. This CDR3 is 16 amino acids long. Germline lookup yields CDR1 SGHNT and CDR2 YYREEE (reference sequence). CDR3: CASSPSTSGIIGELFF. The CDR3, as DNA: TGTGCCAGCAGCCCCTCGACTAGCGGGATTATCGGGGAGCTGTTTTTT.

V gene TRBV7-2 combines with J gene TRBJ2-5, with D possibly being TRBD2 (5 bases). The CDR3 loop spans 15 amino acids. Germline CDR1 and CDR2: SGHTA and FQGNSA. Trimming shortened V by 1 base and J by 2 bases, and 11 bases separated the two germline ends. CDR3 bases: TGTGCCAGCAGCTTAGGTGCTAGCCTTCAAGAGACCCAGTACTTC. Translating gives CASSLGASLQETQYF.

The rearrangement links TRBV6-5 to TRBJ2-7; 12 bases fit TRBD1. Germline V gene data show CDR1 as MNHEY and CDR2 as SVGAGI. There are 15 residues in the CDR3. Losses at the gene ends were 6 bases for V and 3 bases for J; bases not matched to a gene: 6. The CDR3 loop reads CASRTGTGGIYEQYF. As DNA, the CDR3 is TGTGCCAGCAGGACCGGGACAGGGGGCATCTACGAGCAGTACTTC.

The CDR3 here is CAWTDWSTEAFF. DNA for the CDR3: TGTGCCTGGACCGATTGGAGCACTGAAGCTTTCTTT. V and J are TRBV30 and TRBJ1-1, with unresolved D. There are 12 residues in the CDR3. V was trimmed by 4 bases and J by 4 bases, leaving 10 bases between them. CDR1 is GTSNPN and CDR2 is SVGIG in the germline V gene (reference sequence). Filled out from reference TRBV30 and TRBJ1-1, the complete variable domain reads SQTIHQWPATLVQPVGSPLSLECTVEGTSNPNLYWYRQAAGRGLQLLFYSVGIGQISSEVPQNLSASRPQDRQFILSSKKLLLSDSGFYLCAWTDWSTEAFFGQGTRLTVV.

V gene TRBV5-1 combines with J gene TRBJ1-1; TRBD1 might be the D (5 bases). V was cut by 4 bases and J by 4 bases, with 14 bases left in between. The CDR3 runs to 14 residues. The germline V gene encodes CDR1 SGHRS and CDR2 YFSETQ. The CDR3 DNA follows: TGCGCCAGCAGCCTCGGGGGGTTCCCCACTGAAGCTTTCTTT. Translated: CASSLGGFPTEAFF.

The chain is built from TRBV15 and TRBJ1-1; the D gene is possibly TRBD1 (6 bases). Germline-derived CDR1 and CDR2 are LNHNV and YYDKDF (reference sequence). V was clipped by 0 bases and J by 5 bases, with 10 bases between them. The CDR3 is made up of 14 amino acids. CDR3 in amino acids: CATSRDRGGTEAFF. The CDR3, as DNA: TGTGCCACCAGCAGAGATAGGGGGGGTACTGAAGCTTTCTTT. The entire variable domain, with the rest obtained from reference TRBV15 and TRBJ1-1, is as follows: DAMVIQNPRYQVTQFGKPVTLSCSQTLNHNVMYWYQQKSSQAPKLLFHYYDKDFNNEADTPDNFQSRRPNTSFCFLDIRSPGLGDTAMYLCATSRDRGGTEAFFGQGTRLTVV.

The J gene is TRBJ2-2, the V gene TRBV6-4; D is perhaps TRBD2 (6 bases). Germline V lookup: CDR1 MRHNA, CDR2 SNTAGT. V was pared by 0 bases and J by 1 base, with 9 bases between. The CDR3 is 16 residues long. The CDR3 region has the DNA TGTGCCAGCAGTGACTCCCGGGGGTGGAACACCGGGGAGCTGTTTTTT. Amino acids: CASSDSRGWNTGELFF.

V is TRBV6-5 and J is TRBJ1-4; 10 nucleotides align to TRBD1. Trimming at V came to 9 bases and at J to 0 bases, leaving 4 bases not matched to a gene. This CDR3 spans 15 amino acids. Germline values: CDR1 MNHEY, CDR2 SVGAGI. The CDR3 DNA reads as TGTGCCAGTGGACAGGGGGTAGCAACTAATGAAAAACTGTTTTTT. This sequence encodes CASGQGVATNEKLFF.

J is TRBJ2-2 and V is TRBV7-2; a weak D match, TRBD2 (7 bases). This CDR3 has 15 amino acids. With 5 bases removed from V and 4 bases from J, the gap between germline ends came to 14 bases. Per germline, CDR1 SGHTA and CDR2 FQGNSA. CDR3 in DNA: TGTGCCAGCAGCATAACTAGGGGGGGCACCGGGGAGCTGTTTTTT. It encodes CASSITRGGTGELFF.

V and J are TRBV19 and TRBJ1-6; 9 bases are a match to TRBD1. The CDR3 covers 15 residues. With V trimmed by 5 bases and J by 10 bases, 9 bases remained unmatched. Looked up from germline, CDR1 is LNHDA and CDR2 is SQIVND (reference sequence). CDR3 sequence: CASSSRQGGSSPLHF. The CDR3 region has the DNA TGTGCCAGTAGTTCGCGACAGGGGGGGTCGTCACCCCTCCACTTT.

V gene TRBV27 combines with J gene TRBJ1-2, with 11 bases matching TRBD1. CDR3 length equals 15 residues. With 7 bases clipped from V and 3 bases from J, the junction kept 7 bases outside the gene matches. Germline values: CDR1 MNHEY, CDR2 SMNVEV (reference sequence). The chain's CDR3 is CASTRRTGGDYGYTF. CDR3 sequence (DNA): TGTGCCAGCACCCGAAGGACAGGGGGCGACTATGGCTACACCTTC.

This clone was counted between two and nine times. The chain links TRBV14 to TRBJ1-5; D is unclear. Looked up from germline, CDR1 is SGHDN and CDR2 is FVKESK. V lost 3 bases and J 9 bases, leaving 9 bases between the germline ends. There are 12 residues in the CDR3. The CDR3: CASSHPVGPQHF. DNA for the CDR3: TGTGCCAGCAGCCACCCCGTCGGGCCCCAGCATTTT. Full variable domain (outside the CDR3, taken from reference TRBV14 and TRBJ1-5): EAGVTQFPSHSVIEKGQTVTLRCDPISGHDNLYWYRRVMGKEIKFLLHFVKESKQDESGMPNNRFLAERTGGTYSTLKVQPAELEDSGVYFCASSHPVGPQHFGDGTRLSIL.

The rearrangement joins TRBV15 to TRBJ2-7, with D possibly matching TRBD2 (5 bases). The CDR3 consists of 15 residues. Trimming left V 4 bases short and J 9 bases short, with 22 bases between. The germline V gene encodes CDR1 LNHNV and CDR2 YYDKDF (reference sequence). The CDR3 sequence is CATSTLDSSVAVQYF. CDR3 sequence (DNA): TGTGCCACCAGCACCCTGGACTCCTCGGTAGCCGTGCAGTACTTC.

V usage is TRBV15 and J usage is TRBJ1-1; D is undetermined. V lost 1 base, J lost 3 bases, and 6 bases lay in between. CDR1 is LNHNV, CDR2 YYDKDF, per germline (reference sequence). This CDR3 has 13 residues. The CDR3 region has the DNA TGTGCCACCAGCAGAGTCTCAGACACTGAAGCTTTCTTT. Amino acids: CATSRVSDTEAFF.

The rearrangement uses TRBV30 and TRBJ2-7; the D is unclear. The CDR3 has 11 residues. Trimming shortened V by 1 base and J by 1 base, and 2 bases separated the two germline ends. Germline CDR1 GTSNPN, CDR2 SVGIG (reference sequence). This chain's CDR3 is CAWSASYEQYF. DNA of the CDR3: TGTGCCTGGAGTGCGTCCTACGAGCAGTACTTC.